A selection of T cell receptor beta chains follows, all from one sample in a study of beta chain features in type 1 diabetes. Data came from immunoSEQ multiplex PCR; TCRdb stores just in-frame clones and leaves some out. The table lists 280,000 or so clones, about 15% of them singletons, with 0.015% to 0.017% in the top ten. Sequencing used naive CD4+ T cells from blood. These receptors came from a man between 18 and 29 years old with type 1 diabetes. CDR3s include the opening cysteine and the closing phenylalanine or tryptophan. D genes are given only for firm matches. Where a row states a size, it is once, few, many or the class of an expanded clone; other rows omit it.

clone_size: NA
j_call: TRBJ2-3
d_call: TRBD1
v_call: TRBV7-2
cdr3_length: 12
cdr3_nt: TGTGCCAGCAGCTCGGGGGACAGGTTGCAGTATTTT
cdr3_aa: CASSSGDRLQYF

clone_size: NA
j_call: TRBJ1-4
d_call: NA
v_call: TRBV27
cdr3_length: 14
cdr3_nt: TGTGCCAGCAGTTCGACAGGCCTTAATGAAAAACTGTTTTTT
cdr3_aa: CASSSTGLNEKLFF

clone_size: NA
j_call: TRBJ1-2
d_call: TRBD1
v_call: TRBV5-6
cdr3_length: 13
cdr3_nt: TGTGCCAGCAGCGGGGGGACAGCCTATGGCTACACCTTC
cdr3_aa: CASSGGTAYGYTF

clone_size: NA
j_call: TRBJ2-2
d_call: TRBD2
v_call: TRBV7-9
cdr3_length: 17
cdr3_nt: TGTGCCAGCAGCTTAGCCGGGACTAGCGGGAATCCTGGGGAGCTGTTTTTT
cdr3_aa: CASSLAGTSGNPGELFF

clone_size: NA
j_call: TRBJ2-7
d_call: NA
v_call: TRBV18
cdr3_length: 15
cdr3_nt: TGTGCCAGCTCACCACCGGGGCAGGGAACCTACGAGCAGTACTTC
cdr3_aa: CASSPPGQGTYEQYF

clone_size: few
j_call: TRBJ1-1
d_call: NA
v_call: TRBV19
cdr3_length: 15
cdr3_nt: TGTGCCAGTAAACTGCGACAGACTCTGAACACTGAAGCTTTCTTT
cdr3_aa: CASKLRQTLNTEAFF

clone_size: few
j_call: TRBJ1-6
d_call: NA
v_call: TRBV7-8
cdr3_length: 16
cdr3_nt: TGTGCCAGCAGCCCCGTTTACCGAGAGAATTATTCACCCCTCCACTTT
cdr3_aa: CASSPVYRENYSPLHF

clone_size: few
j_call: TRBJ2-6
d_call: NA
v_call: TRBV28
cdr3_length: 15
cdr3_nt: TGTGCCAGCAGTTCGACAGGCTCTGGGGCCAACGTCCTGACTTTC
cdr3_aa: CASSSTGSGANVLTF

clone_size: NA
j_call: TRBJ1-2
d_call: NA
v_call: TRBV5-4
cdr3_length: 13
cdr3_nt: TGTGCCAGCAGCCCGCAAGAGGCCTATGGCTACACCTTC
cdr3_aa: CASSPQEAYGYTF

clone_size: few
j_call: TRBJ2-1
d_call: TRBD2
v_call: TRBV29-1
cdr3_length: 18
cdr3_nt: TGCAGCGTTGAAGGAGATAGACTAGCGGCCGCGACCTACAATGAGCAGTTCTTC
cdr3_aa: CSVEGDRLAAATYNEQFF

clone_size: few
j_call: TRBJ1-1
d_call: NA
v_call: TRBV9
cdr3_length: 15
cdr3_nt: TGTGCCAGCAGCGTTGCAGGGAGGATGAACACTGAAGCTTTCTTT
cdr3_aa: CASSVAGRMNTEAFF

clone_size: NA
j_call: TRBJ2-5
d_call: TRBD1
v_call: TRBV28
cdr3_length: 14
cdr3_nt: TGTGCCAGCAACCCCGGTCAGGGGGCTTGGACCCAGTACTTC
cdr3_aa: CASNPGQGAWTQYF

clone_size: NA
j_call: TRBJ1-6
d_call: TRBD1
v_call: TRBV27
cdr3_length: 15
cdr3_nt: TGTGCCAGCAGTTGGGGACAGGGAAGGAATTCACCCCTCCACTTT
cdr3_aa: CASSWGQGRNSPLHF

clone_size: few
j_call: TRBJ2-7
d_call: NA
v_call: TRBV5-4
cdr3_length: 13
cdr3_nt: TGTGCCAGCAGCTTGGGCGGCCGCTACGAGCAGTACTTC
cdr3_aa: CASSLGGRYEQYF

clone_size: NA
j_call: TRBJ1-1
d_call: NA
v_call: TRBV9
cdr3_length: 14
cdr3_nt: TGTGCCAGCAGCATAGGACAGAGGAACACTGAAGCTTTCTTT
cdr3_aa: CASSIGQRNTEAFF

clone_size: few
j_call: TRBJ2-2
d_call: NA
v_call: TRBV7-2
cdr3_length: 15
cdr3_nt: TGTGCCAGCAGCTTAGGCGGCGGGAACACCGGGGAGCTGTTTTTT
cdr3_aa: CASSLGGGNTGELFF

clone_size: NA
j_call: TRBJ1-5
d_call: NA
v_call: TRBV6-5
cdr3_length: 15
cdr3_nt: TGTGCCAGCAGTTACTCCAGGGGCCAGATTCAGCCCCAGCATTTT
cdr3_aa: CASSYSRGQIQPQHF

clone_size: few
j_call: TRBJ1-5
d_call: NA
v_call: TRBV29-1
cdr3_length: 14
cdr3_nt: TGCAGCGTGAGAACAGGGAACCTCAATCAGCCCCAGCATTTT
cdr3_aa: CSVRTGNLNQPQHF

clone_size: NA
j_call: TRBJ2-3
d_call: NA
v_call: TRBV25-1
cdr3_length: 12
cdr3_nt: TGTGCCAGCAGAGGCGACTCCCTTAGGCAGTATTTT
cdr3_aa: CASRGDSLRQYF

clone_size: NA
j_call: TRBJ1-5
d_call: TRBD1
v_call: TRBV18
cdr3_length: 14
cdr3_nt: TGTGCCAGCTCACCATGGGGACAGAATCAGCCCCAGCATTTT
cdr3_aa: CASSPWGQNQPQHF

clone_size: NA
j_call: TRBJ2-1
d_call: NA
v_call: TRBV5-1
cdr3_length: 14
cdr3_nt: TGCGCCAGCAGGTTGGAGGGGGACTACAATGAGCAGTTCTTC
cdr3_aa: CASRLEGDYNEQFF

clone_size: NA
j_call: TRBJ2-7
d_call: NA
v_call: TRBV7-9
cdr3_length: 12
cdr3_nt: TGTGCCAGCAGGAGGGCAGGGGACGAGCAGTACTTC
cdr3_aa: CASRRAGDEQYF

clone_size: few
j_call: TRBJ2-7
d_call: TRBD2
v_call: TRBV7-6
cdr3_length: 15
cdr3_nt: TGTGCCAGCAGCTCCCCCTCCCGGGGGGCCTACGAGCAGTACTTC
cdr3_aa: CASSSPSRGAYEQYF

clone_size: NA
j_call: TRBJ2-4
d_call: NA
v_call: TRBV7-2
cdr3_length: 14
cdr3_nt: TGTGCCAGCAGCGCAGGCTGGATCAAAAACATTCAGTACTTC
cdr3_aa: CASSAGWIKNIQYF

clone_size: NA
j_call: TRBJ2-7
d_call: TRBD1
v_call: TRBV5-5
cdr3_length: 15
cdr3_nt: TGTGCCAGCAGGCGTTCGACAGGGGGACCCTACGAGCAGTACTTC
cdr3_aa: CASRRSTGGPYEQYF

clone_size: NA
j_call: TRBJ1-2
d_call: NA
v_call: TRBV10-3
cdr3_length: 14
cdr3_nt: TGTGCCATCAGTGAAGGTGCGGGCCCCTATGGCTACACCTTC
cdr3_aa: CAISEGAGPYGYTF

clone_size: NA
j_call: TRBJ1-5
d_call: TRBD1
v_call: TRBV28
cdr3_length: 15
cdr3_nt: TGTGCCAGCACCCCTAGGGGGCCGAGCAATCAGCCCCAGCATTTT
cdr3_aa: CASTPRGPSNQPQHF

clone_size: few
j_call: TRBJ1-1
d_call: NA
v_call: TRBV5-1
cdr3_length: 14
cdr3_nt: TGCGCCAGCAGCTTTTCCAGGATGAACACTGAAGCTTTCTTT
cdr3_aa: CASSFSRMNTEAFF

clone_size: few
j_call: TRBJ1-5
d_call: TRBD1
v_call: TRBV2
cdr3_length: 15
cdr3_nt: TGTGCCAGCAGGAGCTTCGGACAGGGGCATCAGCCCCAGCATTTT
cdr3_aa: CASRSFGQGHQPQHF

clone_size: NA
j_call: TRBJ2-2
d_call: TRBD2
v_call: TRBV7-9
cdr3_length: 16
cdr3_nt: TGTGCCAGCAGCCGAAGCCTAGCGGGAGAGGACGGGGAGCTGTTTTTT
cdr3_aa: CASSRSLAGEDGELFF

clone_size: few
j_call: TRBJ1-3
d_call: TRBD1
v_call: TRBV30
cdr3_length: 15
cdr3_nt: TGTGCCTGGAGTGGGCCACAGGGGGCTGGAAACACCATATATTTT
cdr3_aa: CAWSGPQGAGNTIYF

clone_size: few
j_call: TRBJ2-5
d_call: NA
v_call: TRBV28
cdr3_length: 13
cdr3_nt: TGTGCCAGCAGTTTAGCCAGGCAAGAGACCCAGTACTTC
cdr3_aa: CASSLARQETQYF

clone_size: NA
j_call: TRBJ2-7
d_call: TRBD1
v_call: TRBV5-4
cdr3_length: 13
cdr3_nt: TGTGCCAGCAGCTTGGGGGACAGATACGAGCAGTACTTC
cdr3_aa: CASSLGDRYEQYF

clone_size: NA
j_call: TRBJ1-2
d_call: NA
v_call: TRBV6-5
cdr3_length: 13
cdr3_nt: TGTGCCAGCAGTCCCGGGGATTTCTATGGCTACACCTTC
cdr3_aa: CASSPGDFYGYTF

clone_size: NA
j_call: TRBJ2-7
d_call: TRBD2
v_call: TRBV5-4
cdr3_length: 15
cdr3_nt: TGTGCCAGCAGCTTGAGCCTAGCGGGAGGATACGAGCAGTACTTC
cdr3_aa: CASSLSLAGGYEQYF

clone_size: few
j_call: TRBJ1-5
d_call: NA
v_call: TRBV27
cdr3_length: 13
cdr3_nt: TGTGCCAGCAGGAGGACAGTCAATCAGCCCCAGCATTTT
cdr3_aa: CASRRTVNQPQHF

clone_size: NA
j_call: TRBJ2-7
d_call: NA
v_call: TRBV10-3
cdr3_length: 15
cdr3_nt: TGTGCCACCAGCCGGGAGGCGTCAGGGGGCCACGAGCAGTACTTC
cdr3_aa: CATSREASGGHEQYF

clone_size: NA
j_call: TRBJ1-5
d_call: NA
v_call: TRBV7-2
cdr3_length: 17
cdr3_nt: TGTGCCAGCAGCTCTCGCTTGGACAGTTATAGCAATCAGCCCCAGCATTTT
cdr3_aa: CASSSRLDSYSNQPQHF

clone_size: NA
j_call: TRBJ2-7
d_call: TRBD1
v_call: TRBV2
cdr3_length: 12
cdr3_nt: TGTGCCAGCCGGGACAGGGGTTACGAGCAGTACTTC
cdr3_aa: CASRDRGYEQYF

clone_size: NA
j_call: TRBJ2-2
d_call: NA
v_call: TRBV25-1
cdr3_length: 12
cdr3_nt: TGTGCCAGCAGTCCCAGAACCGGGGAGCTGTTTTTT
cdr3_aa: CASSPRTGELFF

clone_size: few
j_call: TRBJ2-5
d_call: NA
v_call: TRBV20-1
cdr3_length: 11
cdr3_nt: TGCAGTGCCGACTCGACCGAGACCCAGTACTTC
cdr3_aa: CSADSTETQYF

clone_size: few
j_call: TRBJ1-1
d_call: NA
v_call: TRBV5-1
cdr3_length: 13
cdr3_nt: TGCGCCAGCAGCTTCGAAGGGGCCACTGAAGCTTTCTTT
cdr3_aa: CASSFEGATEAFF

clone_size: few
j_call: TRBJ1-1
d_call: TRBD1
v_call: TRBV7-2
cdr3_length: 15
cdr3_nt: TGTGCCAGCAGCTTAGCGGCGACAGGGGTAGCTGAAGCTTTCTTT
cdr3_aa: CASSLAATGVAEAFF

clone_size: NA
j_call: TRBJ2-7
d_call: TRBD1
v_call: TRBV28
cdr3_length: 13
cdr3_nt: TGTGCCACCCAGAGGGGGACAGGGAACGAGCAGTACTTC
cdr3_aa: CATQRGTGNEQYF

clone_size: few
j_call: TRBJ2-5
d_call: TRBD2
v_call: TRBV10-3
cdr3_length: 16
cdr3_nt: TGTGCCATCAGTCCGGGACTAGCGGTGTACCAAGAGACCCAGTACTTC
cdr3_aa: CAISPGLAVYQETQYF

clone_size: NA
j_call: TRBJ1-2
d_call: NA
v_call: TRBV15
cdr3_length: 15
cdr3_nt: TGTGCCACCAGCCGAAGCGGGGGGGCGTACTATGGCTACACCTTC
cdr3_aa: CATSRSGGAYYGYTF

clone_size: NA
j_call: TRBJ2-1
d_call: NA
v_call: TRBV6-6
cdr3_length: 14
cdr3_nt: TGTGCCAGCAGTTACTATGCAGGGTGGAATGAGCAGTTCTTC
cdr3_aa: CASSYYAGWNEQFF

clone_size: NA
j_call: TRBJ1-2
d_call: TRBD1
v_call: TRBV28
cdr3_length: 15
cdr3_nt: TGTGCCAGCAGTTTACCGGGACAGGGTTCCTATGGCTACACCTTC
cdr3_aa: CASSLPGQGSYGYTF

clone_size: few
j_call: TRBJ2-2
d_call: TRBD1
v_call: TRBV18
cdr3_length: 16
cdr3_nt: TGTGCCAGCTCACCACCGGGACAGGGGGCCGCCGGGGAGCTGTTTTTT
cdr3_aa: CASSPPGQGAAGELFF

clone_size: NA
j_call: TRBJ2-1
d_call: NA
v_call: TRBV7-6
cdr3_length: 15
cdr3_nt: TGTGCCAGCAGCTTGGGCCTAGCGTCGTACAATGAGCAGTTCTTC
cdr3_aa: CASSLGLASYNEQFF

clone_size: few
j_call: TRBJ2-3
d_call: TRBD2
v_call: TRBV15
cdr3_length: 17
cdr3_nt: TGTGCCACCAGCAGAGTAGGGACTAGCGGGAGGGCAGATACGCAGTATTTT
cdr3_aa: CATSRVGTSGRADTQYF

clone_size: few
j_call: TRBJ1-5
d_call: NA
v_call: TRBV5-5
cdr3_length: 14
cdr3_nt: TGTGCCAGCAGCTACCAACAGGGCACTCAGCCCCAGCATTTT
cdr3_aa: CASSYQQGTQPQHF

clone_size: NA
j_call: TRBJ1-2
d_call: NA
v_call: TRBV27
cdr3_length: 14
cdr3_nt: TGTGCCAGCAGTTTAATCGACACCAACTATGGCTACACCTTC
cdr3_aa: CASSLIDTNYGYTF

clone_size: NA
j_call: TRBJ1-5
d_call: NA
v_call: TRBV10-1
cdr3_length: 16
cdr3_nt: TGCGCCAGCAGTGGTCAAATGATGACAGGTGGTCAGCCCCAGCATTTT
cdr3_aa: CASSGQMMTGGQPQHF

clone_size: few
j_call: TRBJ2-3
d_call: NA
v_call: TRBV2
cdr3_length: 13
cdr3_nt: TGTGCCACCAAGACTAGTAACTCAGATACGCAGTATTTT
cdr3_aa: CATKTSNSDTQYF

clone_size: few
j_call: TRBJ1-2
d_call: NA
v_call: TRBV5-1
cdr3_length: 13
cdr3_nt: TGCGCCAGCAGCTTGGGCAGTAACTATGGCTACACCTTC
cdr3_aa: CASSLGSNYGYTF

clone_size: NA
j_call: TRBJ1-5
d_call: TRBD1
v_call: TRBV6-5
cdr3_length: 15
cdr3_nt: TGTGCCAGCAGCCCGGGACAGGGTCACGCTCAGCCCCAGCATTTT
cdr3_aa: CASSPGQGHAQPQHF